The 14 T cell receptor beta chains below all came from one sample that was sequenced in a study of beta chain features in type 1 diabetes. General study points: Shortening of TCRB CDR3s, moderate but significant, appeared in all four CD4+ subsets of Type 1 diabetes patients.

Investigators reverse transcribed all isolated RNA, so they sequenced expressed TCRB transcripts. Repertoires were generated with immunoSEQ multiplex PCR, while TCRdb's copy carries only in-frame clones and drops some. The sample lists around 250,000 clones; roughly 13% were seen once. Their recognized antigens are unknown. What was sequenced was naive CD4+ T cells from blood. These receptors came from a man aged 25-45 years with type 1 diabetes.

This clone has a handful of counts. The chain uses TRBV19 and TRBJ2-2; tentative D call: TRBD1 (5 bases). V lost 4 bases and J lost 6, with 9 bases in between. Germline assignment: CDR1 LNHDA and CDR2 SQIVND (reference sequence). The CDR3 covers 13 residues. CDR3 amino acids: CASSTGYPGELFF. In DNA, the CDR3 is TGTGCCAGTAGTACAGGGTATCCCGGGGAGCTGTTTTTT.

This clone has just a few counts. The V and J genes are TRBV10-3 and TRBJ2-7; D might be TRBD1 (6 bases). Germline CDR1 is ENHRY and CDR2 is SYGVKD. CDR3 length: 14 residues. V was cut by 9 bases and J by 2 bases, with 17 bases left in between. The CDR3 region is CAIKTGTPPYEQYF. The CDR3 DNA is TGTGCCATTAAGACCGGGACACCACCCTACGAGCAGTACTTC.

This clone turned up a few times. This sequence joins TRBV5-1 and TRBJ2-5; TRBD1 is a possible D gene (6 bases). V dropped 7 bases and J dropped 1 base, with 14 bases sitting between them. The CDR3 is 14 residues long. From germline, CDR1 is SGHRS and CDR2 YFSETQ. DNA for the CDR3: TGCGCCAGCGGCCGGGACAACCTCCAAGAGACCCAGTACTTC. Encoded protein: CASGRDNLQETQYF.

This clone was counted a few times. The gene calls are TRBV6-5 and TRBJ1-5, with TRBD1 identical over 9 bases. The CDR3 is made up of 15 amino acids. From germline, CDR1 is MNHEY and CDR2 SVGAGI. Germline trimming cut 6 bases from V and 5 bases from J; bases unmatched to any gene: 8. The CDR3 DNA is TGTGCCAGCAGCTCAGGACAGGGGCTCTATCAGCCCCAGCATTTT. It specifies CASSSGQGLYQPQHF.

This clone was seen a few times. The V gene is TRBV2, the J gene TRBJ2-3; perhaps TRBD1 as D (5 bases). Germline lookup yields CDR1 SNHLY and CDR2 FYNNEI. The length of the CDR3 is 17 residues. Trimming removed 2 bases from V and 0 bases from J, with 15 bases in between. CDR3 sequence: CASSERPSRQSTDTQYF. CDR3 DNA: TGTGCCAGCAGTGAAAGGCCTTCTCGACAGAGCACAGATACGCAGTATTTT. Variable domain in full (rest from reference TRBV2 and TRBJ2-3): EPEVTQTPSHQVTQMGQEVILRCVPISNHLYFYWYRQILGQKVEFLVSFYNNEISEKSEIFDDQFSVERPDGSNFTLKIRSTKLEDSAMYFCASSERPSRQSTDTQYFGPGTRLTVL.

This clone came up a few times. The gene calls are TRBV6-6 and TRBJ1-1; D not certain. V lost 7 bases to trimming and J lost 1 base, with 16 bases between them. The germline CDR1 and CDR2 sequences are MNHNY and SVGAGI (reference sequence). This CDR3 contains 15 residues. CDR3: CASTLLGSANTEAFF. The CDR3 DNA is TGTGCCAGCACCTTACTCGGGTCGGCGAACACTGAAGCTTTCTTT.

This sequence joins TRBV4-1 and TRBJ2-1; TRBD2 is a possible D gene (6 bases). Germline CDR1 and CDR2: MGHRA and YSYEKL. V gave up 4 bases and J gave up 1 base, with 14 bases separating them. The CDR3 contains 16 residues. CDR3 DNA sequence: TGCGCCAGCAGCCGCCGGGACTCGCTATCCTACAATGAGCAGTTCTTC. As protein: CASSRRDSLSYNEQFF.

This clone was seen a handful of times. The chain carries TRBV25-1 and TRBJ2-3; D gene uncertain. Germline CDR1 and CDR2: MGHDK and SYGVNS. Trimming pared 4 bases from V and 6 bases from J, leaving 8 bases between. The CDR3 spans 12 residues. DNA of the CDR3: TGTGCCAGCAGTGCAAGGCGGGATACGCAGTATTTT. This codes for CASSARRDTQYF.

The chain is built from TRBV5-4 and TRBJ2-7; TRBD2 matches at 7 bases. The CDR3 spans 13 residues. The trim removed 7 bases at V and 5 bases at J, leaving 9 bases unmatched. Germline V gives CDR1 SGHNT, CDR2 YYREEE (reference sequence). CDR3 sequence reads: CASRRESGHEQYF. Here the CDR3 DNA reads TGTGCCAGCCGGCGGGAGTCCGGTCACGAGCAGTACTTC.

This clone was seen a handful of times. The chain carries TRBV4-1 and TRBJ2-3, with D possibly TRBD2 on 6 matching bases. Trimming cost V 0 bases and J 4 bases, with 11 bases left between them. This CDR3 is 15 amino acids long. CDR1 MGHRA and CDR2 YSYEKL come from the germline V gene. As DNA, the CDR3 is TGCGCCAGCAGCCAAGAGGGCGGGATCGCAGATACGCAGTATTTT. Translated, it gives CASSQEGGIADTQYF.

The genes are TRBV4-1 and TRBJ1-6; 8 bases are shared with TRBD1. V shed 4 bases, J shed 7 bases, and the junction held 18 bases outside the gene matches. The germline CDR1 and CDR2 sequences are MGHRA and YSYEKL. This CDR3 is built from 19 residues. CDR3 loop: CASSRNRGDNSLWNSPLHF. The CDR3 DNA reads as TGCGCCAGCAGCCGGAACAGGGGGGACAACTCCTTGTGGAATTCACCCCTCCACTTT.

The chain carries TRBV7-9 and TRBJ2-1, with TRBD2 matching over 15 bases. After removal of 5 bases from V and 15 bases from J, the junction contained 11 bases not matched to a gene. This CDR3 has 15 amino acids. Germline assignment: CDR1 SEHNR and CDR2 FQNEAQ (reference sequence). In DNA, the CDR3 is TGTGCCAGCAGCCCAGGACTAGCGGGAGGGCCCCCCGTGTTCTTC. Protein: CASSPGLAGGPPVFF. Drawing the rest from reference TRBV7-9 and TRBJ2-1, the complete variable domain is DTGVSQNPRHKITKRGQNVTFRCDPISEHNRLYWYRQTLGQGPEFLTYFQNEAQLEKSRLLSDRFSAERPKGSFSTLEIQRTEQGDSAMYLCASSPGLAGGPPVFFGPGTRLTVL.

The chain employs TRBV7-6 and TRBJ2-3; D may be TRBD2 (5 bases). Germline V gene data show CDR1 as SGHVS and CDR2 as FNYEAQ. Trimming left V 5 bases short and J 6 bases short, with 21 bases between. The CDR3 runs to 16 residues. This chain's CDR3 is CASSPRVSSKGDTQYF. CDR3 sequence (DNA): TGTGCCAGCAGCCCGAGGGTGTCCTCTAAAGGGGATACGCAGTATTTT.

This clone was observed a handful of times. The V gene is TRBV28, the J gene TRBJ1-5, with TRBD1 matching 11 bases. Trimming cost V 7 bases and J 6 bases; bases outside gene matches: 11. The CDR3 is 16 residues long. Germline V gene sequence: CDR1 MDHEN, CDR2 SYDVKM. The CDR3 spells CASKPRGQGAFQPQHF. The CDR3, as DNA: TGTGCCAGCAAACCCCGAGGACAGGGGGCCTTTCAGCCCCAGCATTTT.